The present entry profiles one TCR beta chain with its context. At least ten counts were recorded for this clonotype. No cognate antigen has been identified for it. Base-call qualities are not available, and no considerably larger clone is one nucleotide away. The entry originates in a study of identical twins (TCRdb year 2016). Some background on the complete study: The study deep-sequenced TCR alpha and beta repertoires from monozygotic twins, unrelated adults of various ages and cord blood to test whether fetal clonotypes persist. To rule out contamination, replicate twin experiments were performed at different times with different library preparation protocols. Here is what the overall study found, with its caveats: Recombination models systematically underestimated out-of-frame TCR alpha sharing in monozygotic twins but agreed with sharing between unrelated individuals. The excess sharing between twins in beta out-of-frame sequences was weaker because fewer shared sequences reduced the signal-to-noise ratio. Invariant T cells such as MAIT and iNKT could partly confound zero-insertion analyses, though diverse VJ usage argued against this for most clonotypes. Compared with coincidental sharing between unrelated individuals, out-of-frame TCR alpha sequences shared between twins had an excess of sequences with low generation probability. Fewer insertions were carried by abundant cord blood beta clonotypes, a similar but weaker trend appeared in young adult naive repertoires, and no such trend appeared in memory repertoires. Conclusions relied on cross-sectional statistical analysis, since the same donors could not be followed over many years.

Every donor was a healthy Caucasian. Three unrelated non-twin adults were also sequenced: a male aged 18 to 30, a male aged 50 to 59 and a female aged 50 to 59. Miltenyi CD45RO+ enrichment and human naive T-cell isolation kits were used to isolate memory (CD45RO+) and naive T cells from PBMC. From the cysteine through the phenylalanine, the CDR3 covers 15 amino acids. The read is trimmed to its CDR3 DNA, 45 bases read in frame from base 1. V loses 4 bases at its end and J loses 4 bases; junction bases beyond the gene matches: 6. CDR1 and CDR2, looked up from the germline V gene, are LGHNA and YSLEER. Receptor amplification or capture employed 5' RACE. The sequencing machine was an Illumina HiSeq 2000. Template switching added a universal primer binding site, and the final cDNA carried a unique molecular identifier that allowed TCR cDNA molecules to be counted accurately. Specific primers in the conserved constant-segment region were used to synthesize first-strand cDNA for TCR alpha and beta chains. Each cDNA library was double barcoded, with a SMART-Mk sample barcode plus Illumina barcodes, to control for contamination. Two successive PCR steps introduced TruSeq adapter sequences along with Illumina sample barcodes. The Illumina HiSeq platform was used with custom primers to sequence TCR alpha and beta cDNA libraries. Processing in the source paper ran as follows. MiGEC was used to process raw reads and extract unique molecular identifiers, and MiXCR was used to find CDR3 positions. Recombination models were inferred per individual with the repgenHMM and IGoR tools using an EM algorithm. The tcR package in R was used for shared clonotype analysis, with sharing normalized by the product of cloneset sizes. Out-of-frame nonproductive sequences were analyzed to study raw recombination free of thymic and clonal selection effects. TCRdb redid the processing of the public reads, applying fastp at Q25 and MiXCR, and retained in-frame beta chains. Entries are consolidated by CDR3 protein sequence, retaining the most common genes and DNA. TCRdb, rather than the study authors, made the V and J calls. The sample table shows about 690,000 distinct CDR3 sequences, and 5.5% to 7.5% are seen once. Together, the top ten hold about 2% of the sample.

The receptor was isolated from a man aged 18 to 30 in good health. This receptor chain uses TRBV4-3 and TRBJ1-4; 7 junctional bases match TRBD1. The sequencing sample was made of naive T cells sorted from blood. In the paper's terms, the cell subset or site label means: cells isolated with a human naive T-cell isolation kit. The CDR3 reads CASSLDGDSNEKLFF. The sequence in DNA is TGCGCCAGCAGCCTAGACGGGGACAGTAATGAAAAACTGTTTTTT.